The rows below give T cell receptor beta chains drawn from one sample of a study of T-cell reconstitution after alpha-beta-depleted transplantation in children. TCRdb recomputed calls from the PCR reads with MiXCR, one row per CDR3 protein. The sample has 500,000 to 600,000 distinct CDR3 sequences, over 25% seen once. Sample: PBMCs from the stem cell graft donor, taken from the stem cell graft. These receptors were taken from a human donor who donated a stem cell graft to a child with aplastic anemia. CDR3s include the opening cysteine and the closing phenylalanine or tryptophan. The D gene is left open where the match is weak. Expanded clones are given a class, and other clones once, few, many or no size at all.

>.|.|TRBJ1-2|TRBV6-2/TRBV6-3
CASSYGLRGLDGYTF
TGTGCCAGCAGTTACGGCCTTAGGGGACTCGATGGCTACACCTTC
>.|TRBD2|TRBJ2-1|TRBV6-2/TRBV6-3
CASSFDSLAGDSYNEQFF
TGTGCCAGCAGTTTCGACTCTTTAGCGGGAGATTCCTACAATGAGCAGTTCTTC
>.|.|TRBJ1-1|TRBV6-2/TRBV6-3
CASSYLNPGVPKNTEAFF
TGTGCCAGCAGTTACCTCAATCCGGGGGTCCCCAAGAACACTGAAGCTTTCTTT
>few|TRBD2|TRBJ2-1|TRBV11-2
CASSDLAGAYNEQFF
TGTGCCAGCAGCGACCTAGCGGGGGCATACAATGAGCAGTTCTTC
>.|TRBD1|TRBJ2-1|TRBV20-1
CSAVKQSGTAYNEQFF
TGCAGTGCTGTCAAACAATCCGGGACAGCCTACAATGAGCAGTTCTTC
>once|.|TRBJ1-2|TRBV2
CASSVQGDGYTF
TGTGCCAGCAGTGTACAGGGAGATGGCTACACCTTC
>few|.|TRBJ2-1|TRBV3-1
CASSQVSVEQFF
TGTGCCAGCAGCCAAGTTAGCGTTGAGCAGTTCTTC
>.|.|TRBJ1-2|TRBV11-2
CASSFVGRDTSRGYTF
TGTGCCAGCAGCTTCGTTGGCAGGGACACGTCGCGGGGCTACACCTTC
>.|TRBD2|TRBJ2-5|TRBV20-1
CSAKTPHGLAGGGETQYF
TGCAGTGCTAAAACGCCCCATGGGCTAGCGGGAGGTGGAGAGACCCAGTACTTC
>.|TRBD1|TRBJ2-2|TRBV11-2
CASSLETGITGELFF
TGTGCCAGCAGCTTAGAGACAGGGATCACCGGGGAGCTGTTTTTT
>few|TRBD1|TRBJ2-1|TRBV12-3/TRBV12-4
CASSPRTGPGEQFF
TGTGCCAGCAGTCCCAGGACAGGGCCAGGTGAGCAGTTCTTC
>few|.|TRBJ2-1|TRBV7-3
CASSDNRYNEQFF
TGTGCCAGCAGCGACAACAGGTACAATGAGCAGTTCTTC
>few|TRBD1|TRBJ1-4|TRBV29-1
CSGTTGNEKLFF
TGCAGCGGCACGACAGGGAATGAAAAACTGTTTTTT
>few|TRBD1|TRBJ1-1|TRBV20-1
CSARGGDRVPGTEAFF
TGCAGTGCTAGGGGGGGGGACAGGGTTCCCGGAACTGAAGCTTTCTTT
>.|TRBD2|TRBJ2-7|TRBV12-3/TRBV12-4
CASSLSWAGGPHEQYF
TGTGCCAGCAGTTTATCCTGGGCGGGAGGGCCCCACGAGCAGTACTTC
>.|TRBD2|TRBJ2-1|TRBV7-9
CASSLSLAENEQFF
TGTGCCAGCAGCTTAAGTCTAGCGGAGAATGAGCAGTTCTTC
>.|.|TRBJ2-5|TRBV27
CASSPTEYQETQYF
TGTGCCAGCAGTCCCACAGAGTACCAAGAGACCCAGTACTTC
>few|TRBD1|TRBJ1-1|TRBV6-1
CASRVGTGLSNTEAFF
TGTGCCAGCAGAGTCGGGACAGGGCTCTCGAACACTGAAGCTTTCTTT
>few|TRBD1|TRBJ1-1|TRBV20-1
CSVDRGGWNTEAFF
TGCAGTGTGGACAGGGGAGGATGGAACACTGAAGCTTTCTTT
>.|TRBD1|TRBJ1-5|TRBV12-3/TRBV12-4
CASRAGTGEGNQPQHF
TGTGCCAGCAGAGCCGGGACAGGGGAAGGCAATCAGCCCCAGCATTTT
>many|.|TRBJ1-2|TRBV29-1
CSVDSGPFGDYGYTF
TGCAGCGTTGACTCAGGACCTTTTGGGGACTATGGCTACACCTTC
>few|TRBD2|TRBJ2-2|TRBV7-3
CASSLFMASGVTGELFF
TGTGCCAGCAGCTTATTTATGGCTAGCGGAGTCACCGGGGAGCTGTTTTTT